This record looks at one T cell receptor (beta chain) sequence and its context. Its cognate antigen is unknown. This specimen belongs to a study of yellow fever vaccine responses in identical twins. Trimming took off 0 bases at V and 3 bases at J, with 6 bases between the two ends. There are 14 residues in the CDR3. Using its own MiXCR run on the RT-PCR reads, TCRdb lists one record per CDR3 protein. Here the sample spans around 2,600 distinct CDR3 sequences, about 80% being singletons. Findings of the study overall: It has been reported that, in twins, the vaccine T cell response seemed partly convergent and partly personalized.

This sequence originates from a woman between 18 and 29 years old who received the yellow fever vaccine. The specimen was T cells from blood (PBMCs), unsorted or a sorted subset (not recorded which), collected before or after yellow fever vaccination (not recorded which). The chain recombines TRBV23-1 with TRBJ1-5; possibly TRBD1 for D (5 bases). Being an ORF, TRBV23-1 has a function that is uncertain. The CDR3 region is CASSQSDNNQPQHF. DNA of the CDR3: TGCGCCAGCAGTCAATCGGACAACAATCAGCCCCAGCATTTT.